This note documents a single T cell receptor (beta chain) sequence. The clone's antigen remains unknown. Trimming removed 0 bases from V and 4 bases from J; the gene matches leave 8 bases unexplained. The germline V gene encodes CDR1 SGHTA and CDR2 FQGNSA. The CDR3 sequence holds 16 residues, the cysteine and phenylalanine included. Only the CDR3 DNA stays, 48 bases, in frame from base 1. This sample stems from a study of cytomegalovirus exposure and HLA in healthy donors (TCRdb year 2017). For context, the study as a whole: An earlier analysis of about 560 of the donors reported about 280 Gb of sequence data and about 120 million unique TCR beta sequences obtained from 180 million or so T cells. An early release covering some 640 HLA-typed donors comprised about 300 gigabases of sequencing data and tens of millions of unique TCR sequences. Of the roughly 410 genotyped donors, 75% to 85% were placed in the genetic ancestry cluster associated with self-reported Caucasian donors. The study aimed to test whether cataloging public T cell receptors could reveal signatures of past pathogen exposure. Using immunosequencing, the study profiled T cell repertoires from about 620 subjects and related those repertoires to cytomegalovirus serostatus. Along with the roughly 610-subject first cohort, a separate validation cohort of roughly 110 different subjects was used. High-throughput TCR immunosequencing, statistical association of individual TCRs with disease status, and machine learning were combined to predict cytomegalovirus infection status. To study patterns of TCR occurrence, a later analysis re-analyzed previously published TCR beta repertoires from 600 to 750 donors and added high-resolution HLA genotyping. Rather than drawing on any new phenotypic data, the later analysis identified candidate immune exposures from TCR beta sequences and the way those sequences occurred across donors. To decide whether each TCR beta V gene segment behaved as functional or pseudogenic, an earlier analysis of several hundred of the donors relied on high-throughput TCR beta sequencing. Donor age, sex, ethnicity and CMV serostatus were compiled together with the repertoire data. In a later genetic analysis, genome-wide SNP genotypes for about 60% of the 666 donors were used, and that subset was treated as a discovery cohort. Every discovery cohort repertoire had been produced on one sequencing platform. HLA typing covered class I and class II loci at four-digit resolution. Typing coverage differed by locus: A, B, C, DRB1 and DQB1 were typed in about 620-640 donors, DQA1 in 522, DPA1 in approximately 610, and DPB1 in just under 490. About five DR-DQ haplotypes were treated as single units for association and clustering because of strong linkage in the cohort. Across some 400 genotyped donors of the cohort, an average of roughly 250,000 unique TCR beta nucleotide sequences per donor were sequenced, and about a sixth of those sequences were non-productive. The paper's findings and limits, for the study overall: V-gene and J-gene trimming of TCR beta chains was associated with a missense DCLRE1C variant in a later genetic analysis, and the association was replicated in an independent cohort. A further reported finding was that TCR beta sequences accurately predicted the HLA-A and HLA-B alleles for most subjects in the first cohort. This cohort had only TCR beta chains sequenced, and the lack of alpha or paired-chain data limited which features could be detected. In a later analysis, HLA-associated TCR beta chains were found to be more clonally expanded and to have lower generation probabilities than equally common non-associated chains. In vitro tests confirmed that a few of the cytomegalovirus-associated TCR beta chains recognize cytomegalovirus antigens. According to the authors, the approach could potentially be generalized to other disease states and immunological phenotypes. Broadly in line with IMGT annotations, most TCR beta V segments showed up in productive rearrangements about 87% or about 30% of the time in an earlier analysis of 587 of the donors. Most CMV-associated TCR beta chains appeared to be HLA-restricted in a later analysis, and the HLA associations seemed to be driven largely by CMV exposure. A cluster of highly shared sequence variants was judged likely to represent a technical artifact of the sequencing pipeline. Some IMGT-functional V segments, including TRBV6-2 and TRBV6-3, could not be distinguished by the 87-base-pair reads and were therefore excluded. Across donors, most TCR sequences were observed very rarely, whereas some public TCRs were present in many individuals. A later analysis associated around 16,000 TCR beta sequences with specific HLA alleles at a false discovery rate of 0.05. Correlated functional status among segregating V segments might be attributable to linkage disequilibrium, but an unknown experimental factor could not be ruled out. Because counts were too low, seventeen rarely observed V segments, including chromosome 9 orphons, were left out of the earlier analysis of several hundred of the donors. According to a later analysis, TCR association rates differed among HLA loci, with DRB1 alleles showing the most associated TCRs and HLA-C alleles showing the fewest. In a later genetic analysis, fewer N-insertions in productive TCRs were reported among donors in an Asian-associated ancestry cluster than the roughly 700-donor mean. In the study, about 150 TCR beta chains were listed as associated with cytomegalovirus. Because HLA typing was unavailable for some donors at each locus, only the typed subset was used in association tests. CMV serostatus was the only immune exposure information available for the cohort. In both the original and validation cohorts, the classifier was reported to diagnose cytomegalovirus status with high specificity and sensitivity. The presence/absence analyses assumed that sequencing depth was roughly uniform across donors, and that assumption may not be true. A later analysis reported that several top co-occurrence clusters appeared linked to parvovirus B19, influenza, CMV and Epstein-Barr virus. When HLA alleles, especially DR and DQ, strongly co-occurred, TCR associations were difficult to assign to individual alleles.

In total, roughly 670 healthy bone marrow donors made up the cohort. At the time of sampling, all cohort members were nominally healthy, though unrecorded immune exposures were likely present. The donor tested CMV seropositive, placing the donor among the 289 seropositive members of the cohort. Each donor provided a peripheral blood sample, and peripheral blood mononuclear cells were used for TCR beta sequencing. The Qiagen DNeasy Blood Extraction Kit was used to extract genomic DNA from the blood cell samples. The library relied on the immunoSEQ multiplex PCR assay. A mixture of 60 forward primers for TCR Vbeta segments and 13 reverse primers for TCR Jbeta segments was used in the multiplex PCR. The CDR3 region of rearranged TCR beta genes was amplified from genomic DNA by a multiplex PCR assay. The Illumina HiSeq System was used to sequence the amplified TCR beta libraries as 87-base-pair reads. The study's own analysis went as follows. Across the 500 to 750 repertoires, a later analysis counted 75 million to 90 million unique TCR beta chains, around 11 million of which were shared by at least two donors. Raw reads were error-corrected and collapsed into unique sequences by a nearest-neighbor algorithm in which closely related sequences were merged to remove PCR and sequencing errors. CDR3 sequences were aligned to IMGT reference sequences to assign V, D and J gene segments. For a sequence to be retained, at least a six-nucleotide match to both a V gene segment and a J gene segment was required. Rearrangements were called productive when the CDR3 lacked stop codons and stayed in frame with V and J; all others were non-productive. CDR3 was defined according to IMGT convention as the region running from the second conserved V-encoded cysteine to the conserved J-encoded phenylalanine. The earlier analysis of more than 450 of the donors excluded sequences that lacked an unambiguous match to a single V gene segment. In an earlier analysis of several hundred of the donors, V segments were called functional above 56.7% productive rearrangements and were called segregating when the between-donor standard deviation exceeded 5%. A statistical classification framework was built to diagnose cytomegalovirus status from the catalog of TCR beta chain sequences. In a later analysis, V and J genes were assigned by comparing TCR nucleotide sequences against IMGT/GENE-DB human TR gene sequences. A later analysis assigned CDR3 sequences and most-parsimonious VDJ recombination scenarios with the TCRdist pipeline. In a later analysis, each TCR beta chain was defined by its CDR3 amino acid sequence together with its V-gene family, and reads lacking a unique V-gene family were excluded. As a way to deal with suspected cross-contamination and a sequencing artifact, a later analysis dropped hundreds of nucleotide sequences that were highly shared and had low generation probability. For each public chain, a later analysis derived a clonal expansion index from normalized ranks of inferred template counts within each repertoire. In a later analysis, generation probabilities were computed using a VDJ recombination model fitted to out-of-frame rearrangements, and the results were checked against IGoR. A later analysis scored TCR-TCR, TCR-HLA and TCR-CMV co-occurrence with hypergeometric tests, applying a repertoire-size bias correction to TCR pairs. In a later analysis, false discovery rates were estimated by permuting HLA or CMV assignments 20 times. A later analysis grouped co-occurring TCRs with DBSCAN, adding TCRdist sequence similarity when clustering within HLA-allele-positive subsets. Repertoires with fewer than 30,000 or more than 120,000 public chains were left out of co-occurrence clustering, as were a handful of repertoires with anomalous nucleotide sharing. The table comes from immuneACCESS by way of TCRdb, which keeps in-frame sequences with V and J called. Part of the clones is missing from these tables; in studies checked, under half for an unresolved V gene and the rest for unknown reasons. D and trimming were read from the DNA, whereas the V and J calls and clone size are those reported in that table. In this sample's table one finds about 55,000 clones. About 9.2% of the sample is held by the ten biggest clonotypes.

The sequence was collected from a man aged 50-60 years in good health and CMV-seropositive. Material for sequencing was PBMCs. Recombination linked TRBV7-2 to TRBJ2-7; the central 8 bases match TRBD2. The nucleotide sequence is given as TGTGCCAGCAGCTTAGCGGCTAGCGGGCCCCTGTACGAGCAGTACTTC. The encoded protein is CASSLAASGPLYEQYF.